This is a list of T cell receptor beta chains from one sample in a study of T cell repertoires in cytomegalovirus infection. TCRdb reprocessed the reads via MiXCR and lists one record per CDR3 protein. Among 630,000 or so distinct CDR3 sequences, approximately 24% were seen once, and the ten largest hold roughly 8%. The sequenced material came from CD8+ T cells from PBMCs. All receptors come from a human donor in good health (CMV status not recorded). Some clones in this sample may be carry-over from other donors' samples. Both conserved end residues are part of each CDR3. The D gene is left open where the match is weak. Clone sizes are given selectively: once, few, many, or a class where the clone is expanded.

cdr3_aa: CASSLVSRLAGQETQYF
cdr3_nt: TGTGCCAGCAGCTTAGTCTCCAGACTAGCGGGACAAGAGACCCAGTACTTC
j_call: TRBJ2-5
d_call: TRBD2
v_call: TRBV7-9
clone_size: NA

cdr3_aa: CSALDSYEQYF
cdr3_nt: TGCAGTGCTCTCGACAGCTACGAGCAGTACTTC
j_call: TRBJ2-7
d_call: NA
v_call: TRBV20-1
clone_size: NA

cdr3_aa: CASGLAFHYEQYF
cdr3_nt: TGTGCCAGCGGTCTTGCCTTCCACTACGAGCAGTACTTC
j_call: TRBJ2-7
d_call: NA
v_call: TRBV27
clone_size: few

cdr3_aa: CASSRQGTYNSPLHF
cdr3_nt: TGTGCCAGCAGCCGACAGGGAACCTATAATTCACCCCTCCACTTT
j_call: TRBJ1-6
d_call: TRBD1
v_call: TRBV5-6
clone_size: few

cdr3_aa: CSARETGDNEQFF
cdr3_nt: TGCAGTGCTAGAGAGACAGGGGATAATGAGCAGTTCTTC
j_call: TRBJ2-1
d_call: TRBD1
v_call: TRBV20-1
clone_size: once

cdr3_aa: CSVAPGHRDYGYTF
cdr3_nt: TGCAGCGTTGCTCCGGGACATCGAGACTATGGCTACACCTTC
j_call: TRBJ1-2
d_call: NA
v_call: TRBV29-1
clone_size: NA

cdr3_aa: CATSDPVGETGDTQYF
cdr3_nt: TGTGCCACCAGTGACCCCGTAGGCGAGACCGGAGATACGCAGTATTTT
j_call: TRBJ2-3
d_call: NA
v_call: TRBV24-1
clone_size: NA

cdr3_aa: CASSYSGGLSDTQYF
cdr3_nt: TGTGCCAGCAGTTACTCAGGAGGGTTGTCAGATACGCAGTATTTT
j_call: TRBJ2-3
d_call: NA
v_call: TRBV6-5
clone_size: many

cdr3_aa: CASSIRPQANYGYTF
cdr3_nt: TGTGCCAGCAGTATTCGACCGCAAGCTAACTATGGCTACACCTTC
j_call: TRBJ1-2
d_call: NA
v_call: TRBV7-9
clone_size: many

cdr3_aa: CSVVGLTEGYGYTF
cdr3_nt: TGCAGCGTCGTAGGTTTGACAGAGGGGTATGGCTACACCTTC
j_call: TRBJ1-2
d_call: NA
v_call: TRBV29-1
clone_size: few

cdr3_aa: CASSHIGGAATEAFF
cdr3_nt: TGTGCCAGCAGCCACATCGGAGGGGCCGCCACTGAAGCTTTCTTT
j_call: TRBJ1-1
d_call: NA
v_call: TRBV14
clone_size: few

cdr3_aa: CASSPNPTGGPNTEAFF
cdr3_nt: TGTGCCAGCAGTCCCAACCCGACAGGGGGCCCGAACACTGAAGCTTTCTTT
j_call: TRBJ1-1
d_call: TRBD1
v_call: TRBV27
clone_size: few

cdr3_aa: CASSFSGQYNEQFF
cdr3_nt: TGTGCCAGCAGTTTCTCCGGACAGTACAATGAGCAGTTCTTC
j_call: TRBJ2-1
d_call: NA
v_call: TRBV27
clone_size: few

cdr3_aa: CASSVQGFGTDTQYF
cdr3_nt: TGTGCCAGCAGCGTACAAGGGTTCGGCACAGATACGCAGTATTTT
j_call: TRBJ2-3
d_call: NA
v_call: TRBV9
clone_size: NA

cdr3_aa: CASSHGGQGPSSRNQPQHF
cdr3_nt: TGCGCCAGCAGCCATGGTGGACAGGGACCGTCCTCGCGCAATCAGCCCCAGCATTTT
j_call: TRBJ1-5
d_call: TRBD1
v_call: TRBV4-1
clone_size: NA

cdr3_aa: CASGFELGEKNTEAFF
cdr3_nt: TGTGCTAGTGGTTTCGAATTAGGGGAAAAGAACACTGAAGCTTTCTTT
j_call: TRBJ1-1
d_call: NA
v_call: TRBV12-5
clone_size: few

cdr3_aa: CASSLATGQSYEQYF
cdr3_nt: TGTGCCAGCAGCTTAGCCACGGGACAATCCTACGAGCAGTACTTC
j_call: TRBJ2-7
d_call: NA
v_call: TRBV7-8
clone_size: many

cdr3_aa: CASSPSLATINTEAFF
cdr3_nt: TGTGCCAGCAGTCCAAGTCTTGCGACGATAAACACTGAAGCTTTCTTT
j_call: TRBJ1-1
d_call: NA
v_call: TRBV12-3/TRBV12-4
clone_size: many

cdr3_aa: CASSFKTLTADYGYTF
cdr3_nt: TGTGCCAGCAGCTTCAAGACCCTGACGGCGGACTATGGCTACACCTTC
j_call: TRBJ1-2
d_call: NA
v_call: TRBV7-9
clone_size: NA

cdr3_aa: CASSFDHTGTEAFF
cdr3_nt: TGTGCCAGCAGTTTCGACCACACTGGGACTGAAGCTTTCTTT
j_call: TRBJ1-1
d_call: NA
v_call: TRBV12-3/TRBV12-4
clone_size: many

cdr3_aa: CASIGGAPGANVLTF
cdr3_nt: TGTGCCAGCATCGGGGGGGCGCCTGGGGCCAACGTCCTGACTTTC
j_call: TRBJ2-6
d_call: TRBD2
v_call: TRBV7-9
clone_size: many

cdr3_aa: CSVQWSQDLSYEQYF
cdr3_nt: TGCAGCGTTCAATGGAGCCAGGACCTCTCCTACGAGCAGTACTTC
j_call: TRBJ2-7
d_call: NA
v_call: TRBV29-1
clone_size: NA

cdr3_aa: CASSLRDSADTQYF
cdr3_nt: TGTGCCAGCAGTCTCCGGGACAGCGCAGATACGCAGTATTTT
j_call: TRBJ2-3
d_call: TRBD1
v_call: TRBV28
clone_size: many

cdr3_aa: CASSINIRGQPQHF
cdr3_nt: TGTGCCAGTAGTATCAATATACGGGGCCAGCCCCAGCATTTT
j_call: TRBJ1-5
d_call: NA
v_call: TRBV19
clone_size: NA

cdr3_aa: CASSVTGEAFF
cdr3_nt: TGTGCCAGCAGCGTGACAGGGGAAGCTTTCTTT
j_call: TRBJ1-1
d_call: TRBD1
v_call: TRBV7-2
clone_size: many

cdr3_aa: CASRTGILEAFF
cdr3_nt: TGTGCCAGTAGGACAGGAATACTAGAAGCTTTCTTT
j_call: TRBJ1-1
d_call: NA
v_call: TRBV19
clone_size: NA

cdr3_aa: CSALTGTGDGYTF
cdr3_nt: TGCAGTGCCCTTACCGGGACGGGGGATGGCTACACCTTC
j_call: TRBJ1-2
d_call: NA
v_call: TRBV20-1
clone_size: few

cdr3_aa: CVSSHGLAGGNNEQFF
cdr3_nt: TGTGTCAGCAGCCACGGACTAGCGGGGGGAAACAATGAGCAGTTCTTC
j_call: TRBJ2-1
d_call: TRBD2
v_call: TRBV7-6
clone_size: NA

cdr3_aa: CASSMVVTGPYEQYF
cdr3_nt: TGTGCCAGTAGTATGGTCGTGACAGGGCCCTACGAGCAGTACTTC
j_call: TRBJ2-7
d_call: TRBD1
v_call: TRBV19
clone_size: NA

cdr3_aa: CASSEAGSETQYF
cdr3_nt: TGTGCCAGCAGTGAAGCAGGGTCAGAGACCCAGTACTTC
j_call: TRBJ2-5
d_call: NA
v_call: TRBV25-1
clone_size: few

cdr3_aa: CASSYSSRRTYNEQFF
cdr3_nt: TGTGCCAGCAGTTACTCGTCCAGGAGAACATACAATGAGCAGTTCTTC
j_call: TRBJ2-1
d_call: NA
v_call: TRBV6-2/TRBV6-3
clone_size: few

cdr3_aa: CASSFTSGGTNEQFF
cdr3_nt: TGTGCCAGCAGCTTTACTAGCGGGGGGACCAATGAGCAGTTCTTC
j_call: TRBJ2-1
d_call: TRBD2
v_call: TRBV7-9
clone_size: many

cdr3_aa: CSTGDGNQPQHF
cdr3_nt: TGCAGTACTGGGGATGGCAATCAGCCCCAGCATTTT
j_call: TRBJ1-5
d_call: NA
v_call: TRBV20-1
clone_size: NA

cdr3_aa: CSARERAGNTIYF
cdr3_nt: TGCAGTGCCCGGGAGAGGGCTGGAAACACCATATATTTT
j_call: TRBJ1-3
d_call: NA
v_call: TRBV20-1
clone_size: NA

cdr3_aa: CASRWDSVLETQYF
cdr3_nt: TGTGCCAGCAGGTGGGACAGCGTTCTAGAGACCCAGTACTTC
j_call: TRBJ2-5
d_call: TRBD1
v_call: TRBV6-1
clone_size: NA

cdr3_aa: CASSPPRDRTYEQYF
cdr3_nt: TGTGCCAGCAGCCCACCCCGGGACAGGACCTACGAGCAGTACTTC
j_call: TRBJ2-7
d_call: TRBD1
v_call: TRBV7-9
clone_size: NA